This T cell receptor (beta chain) comes out of a study of T cells in Graves' hyperthyroidism and ophthalmopathy. Study information: Peripheral blood was secured at the point of initial diagnosis, before any treatment. Findings of the study overall: Most thyroid-expanded clonotypes above 0.001 were also found in blood. A 13 V-J signature model discriminated ophthalmopathy versus stable hyperthyroidism.

It was RNA transcripts that yielded the amplified TCR beta CDR3 regions. During a first-round RT-PCR of the TCR CDR3, the HTBI primer set was used. TCRdb recomputed calls from the multiplex PCR reads with MiXCR, one row per CDR3 protein. The sample lists about 640,000 distinct CDR3 sequences; roughly 15% were seen once. J gave up 4 bases and V 5 bases, and 12 bases lay outside the gene matches. Germline V lookup: CDR1 MNHEY, CDR2 SMNVEV (reference sequence). The CDR3 has 17 residues. This clonotype was observed at least ten times. Its antigen is currently unknown. The genes are TRBV27 and TRBJ2-1; 9 nucleotides line up with TRBD2. Sequenced: blood. This receptor was identified in a woman aged 50 to 60 with Graves' ophthalmopathy. This chain's CDR3 is CASSQETTSGGYNEQFF. The CDR3 DNA reads TGTGCCAGCAGTCAGGAAACGACTAGCGGAGGTTACAATGAGCAGTTCTTC.